This T cell receptor (beta chain) was retrieved from a study of shared clonotypes between healthy human individuals. In the study overall: The study drew on two women and three men aged 18 to 49 as donors.

Trimming cost V 1 base and J 0 bases, with 10 bases left between them. The CDR3 extends over 15 amino acids. Germline CDR1 and CDR2: SGHTA and FQGNSA. It was CD45RO-negative cells, positively selected for CCR7, that made up naive CD8 cells, with terminally differentiated effector memory CD45RA+ cells excluded. Evenly divided among several immunoSEQ plates was the genomic DNA of each subset. Clones were read by immunoSEQ multiplex PCR, and TCRdb kept only the in-frame ones, dropping some. The table has around 600,000 clones, 85% to 95% seen once. Findings and caveats of the study: Rarefaction exposed incomplete sorted-subset sequencing despite large depth.

For this clone: Its antigen is as yet unknown.

This TCR was sampled from a woman under 40 in good health. Sequenced: naive CD8+ T cells sorted from blood. The chain links TRBV7-2 to TRBJ2-7; D ambiguous. This CDR3 is CASSLGNSNSYEQYF. Written as DNA, the CDR3 is TGTGCCAGCAGCTTAGGGAATAGCAACTCCTACGAGCAGTACTTC.